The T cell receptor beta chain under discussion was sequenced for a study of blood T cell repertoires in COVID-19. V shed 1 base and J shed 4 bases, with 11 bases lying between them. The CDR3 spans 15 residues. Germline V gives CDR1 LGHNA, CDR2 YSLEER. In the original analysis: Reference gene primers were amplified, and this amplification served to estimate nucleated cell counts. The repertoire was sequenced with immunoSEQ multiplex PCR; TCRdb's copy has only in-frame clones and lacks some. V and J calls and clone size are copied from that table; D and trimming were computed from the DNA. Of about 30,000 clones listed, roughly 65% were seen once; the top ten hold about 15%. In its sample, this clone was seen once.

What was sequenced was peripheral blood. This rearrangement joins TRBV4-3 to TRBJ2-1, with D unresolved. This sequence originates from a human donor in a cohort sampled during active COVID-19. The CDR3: CASSQVAQSYNEQFF. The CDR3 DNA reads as TGCGCCAGCAGCCAAGTAGCCCAGTCTTACAATGAGCAGTTCTTC.